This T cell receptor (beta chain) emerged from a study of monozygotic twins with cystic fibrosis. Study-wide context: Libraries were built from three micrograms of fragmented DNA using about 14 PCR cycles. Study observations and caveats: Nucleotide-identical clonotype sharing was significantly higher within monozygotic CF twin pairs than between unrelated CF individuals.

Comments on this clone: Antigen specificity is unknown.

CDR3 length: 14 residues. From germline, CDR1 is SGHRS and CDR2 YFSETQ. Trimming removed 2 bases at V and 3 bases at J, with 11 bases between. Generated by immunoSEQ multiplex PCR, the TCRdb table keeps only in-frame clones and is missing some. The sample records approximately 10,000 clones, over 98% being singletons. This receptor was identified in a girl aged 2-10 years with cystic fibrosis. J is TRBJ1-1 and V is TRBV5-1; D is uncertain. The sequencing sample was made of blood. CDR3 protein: CASSLLDGDTEAFF. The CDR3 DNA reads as TGCGCCAGCAGCTTACTAGACGGTGACACTGAAGCTTTCTTT.